What follows describes a single TCR beta chain. Its antigen is undetermined. CDR1 is MNHEY, CDR2 SVGEGT, per germline. V shed 2 bases, J shed 4 bases, and the junction held 8 bases outside the gene matches. The CDR3 covers 16 residues. MiXCR, applied by TCRdb to the 5' RACE reads, yields one record per CDR3 protein. This sample has hundreds of thousands of distinct CDR3 sequences; approximately 10% occur once, and the top ten carry under 0.6%. This record comes from a study of CD8 T cells in ankylosing spondylitis. Findings and limits, study-wide: Disease-linked clones, CD8+, were relatively rare in peripheral blood. A motif in TCR beta, a set of 8 or 9 highly homologous variants, appeared characteristic of ankylosing spondylitis blood.

This clonotype originated in a male donor with ankylosing spondylitis. Sequenced input: blood, either unsorted or a sorted T cell fraction (not recorded which). V usage is TRBV6-2 or TRBV6-3 and J usage is TRBJ2-5; 9 nucleotides align to TRBD2. In DNA form, the CDR3 reads TGTGCCAGCAGTTACGAGGCGGGAGGGCCGACAGAGACCCAGTACTTC. This encodes CASSYEAGGPTETQYF.